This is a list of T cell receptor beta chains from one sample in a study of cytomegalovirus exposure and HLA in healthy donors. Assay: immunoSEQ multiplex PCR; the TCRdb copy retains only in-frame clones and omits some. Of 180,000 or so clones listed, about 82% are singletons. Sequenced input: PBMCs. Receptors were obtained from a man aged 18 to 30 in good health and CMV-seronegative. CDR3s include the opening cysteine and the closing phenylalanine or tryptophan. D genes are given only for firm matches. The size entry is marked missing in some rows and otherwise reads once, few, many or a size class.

CDR3 protein: CASSQEENLAGVQETQYF; CDR3 DNA: TGCGCCAGCAGCCAAGAAGAAAATCTAGCGGGGGTCCAAGAGACCCAGTACTTC; V gene: TRBV4-1; clone size: -; CDR3 length: 18; J gene: TRBJ2-5; D gene: TRBD2
CDR3 protein: CASSPSSGQPYEQYF; CDR3 DNA: TGTGCCAGCAGTCCATCTAGCGGACAGCCCTACGAGCAGTACTTC; V gene: TRBV7-2; clone size: -; CDR3 length: 15; J gene: TRBJ2-7; D gene: -
CDR3 protein: CASSTGQGWRGYTF; CDR3 DNA: TGTGCCAGTAGTACCGGACAGGGGTGGCGTGGCTACACCTTC; V gene: TRBV19; clone size: -; CDR3 length: 14; J gene: TRBJ1-2; D gene: TRBD1
CDR3 protein: CASGLNSFPLEQFF; CDR3 DNA: TGCGCCAGCGGTTTAAACAGCTTTCCGTTAGAGCAGTTCTTC; V gene: TRBV5-1; clone size: -; CDR3 length: 14; J gene: TRBJ2-1; D gene: -
CDR3 protein: CASSIQETQYF; CDR3 DNA: TGCGCCAGCAGCATACAGGAGACCCAGTACTTC; V gene: TRBV5-1; clone size: -; CDR3 length: 11; J gene: TRBJ2-5; D gene: -
CDR3 protein: CACIATGRGNEKLFF; CDR3 DNA: TGTGCCTGCATTGCCACCGGCAGGGGTAACGAAAAACTGTTTTTT; V gene: TRBV30; clone size: -; CDR3 length: 15; J gene: TRBJ1-4; D gene: -
CDR3 protein: CATGGTGNTIYF; CDR3 DNA: TGTGCCACGGGGGGGACTGGAAACACCATATATTTT; V gene: TRBV19; clone size: -; CDR3 length: 12; J gene: TRBJ1-3; D gene: -
CDR3 protein: CASNPSSGNTYEQYF; CDR3 DNA: TGTGCCAGCAACCCTTCTAGCGGAAACACCTACGAGCAGTACTTC; V gene: TRBV5-6; clone size: -; CDR3 length: 15; J gene: TRBJ2-7; D gene: TRBD2
CDR3 protein: CASRWLGATENTEAFF; CDR3 DNA: TGTGCCAGCAGGTGGCTAGGGGCCACTGAGAACACTGAAGCTTTCTTT; V gene: TRBV28; clone size: few; CDR3 length: 16; J gene: TRBJ1-1; D gene: -
CDR3 protein: CASSAGGTEAFF; CDR3 DNA: TGTGCCAGCAGTGCAGGGGGCACTGAAGCTTTCTTT; V gene: TRBV6-1; clone size: -; CDR3 length: 12; J gene: TRBJ1-1; D gene: TRBD1
CDR3 protein: CASSARTSGGGEQYF; CDR3 DNA: TGTGCCAGTAGCGCCCGGACTAGCGGGGGAGGTGAGCAGTACTTC; V gene: TRBV9; clone size: once; CDR3 length: 15; J gene: TRBJ2-7; D gene: TRBD2